The T cell receptor (beta chain) described here comes from a study of T cells in Graves' hyperthyroidism and ophthalmopathy. Regions amplified from RNA transcripts were the TCR beta CDR3 regions. A set of HTBI primers served as the primers for a first-round RT-PCR of the TCR CDR3. TCRdb itself ran the multiplex PCR reads through MiXCR, one entry per CDR3 protein. The sample has about 250,000 distinct CDR3 sequences; around 15% are singletons. Trimming cost V 2 bases and J 1 base, with 11 bases left between them. This CDR3 region has 15 residues. The germline gives CDR1 MNHNY, CDR2 SVGAGI (reference sequence).

The receptor was isolated from a woman aged 50 to 60 with Graves' hyperthyroidism that later progressed to Graves' ophthalmopathy. The chain employs TRBV6-6 and TRBJ1-1; D may be TRBD1 (5 bases). Input material: blood. The CDR3 DNA reads TGTGCCAGCAGTTACACGGGACTGACGAACACTGAAGCTTTCTTT. As protein: CASSYTGLTNTEAFF.